The T cell receptor (beta chain) under discussion was sequenced for a study of T cell responses to AZD1222 COVID-19 vaccine. Points from the study as a whole: None of the repertoires were sampled until the peak T cell response had passed. Baseline serostatus was positive in only six AZD1222 recipients. Clonal diversity was possibly underestimated, and white British individuals and females predominated among donors.

Remarks on this clone: Antigen unknown.

The CDR3 contains 12 residues. The V and J ends lost 6 bases and 8 bases, in that order; junction bases with no gene match: 4. Germline V gene data show CDR1 as MNHEY and CDR2 as SVGAGI. Assay used: immunoSEQ multiplex PCR; TCRdb lists only in-frame clones, some missing. This table holds around 170,000 clones, about 91% found once. Some second doses came at about 4 weeks and others at about 12 weeks; these were pooled. The TCR was taken from an adult who received the AZD1222 COVID-19 vaccine. The sequencing here drew on peripheral blood, taken 28 days after the second AZD1222 dose. This chain connects TRBV6-5 to TRBJ1-2; 9 nucleotides match TRBD1. CDR3 in DNA: TGTGCCAGCAGCCGGACAGGGGAAGGCTACACCTTC. Its translation: CASSRTGEGYTF.